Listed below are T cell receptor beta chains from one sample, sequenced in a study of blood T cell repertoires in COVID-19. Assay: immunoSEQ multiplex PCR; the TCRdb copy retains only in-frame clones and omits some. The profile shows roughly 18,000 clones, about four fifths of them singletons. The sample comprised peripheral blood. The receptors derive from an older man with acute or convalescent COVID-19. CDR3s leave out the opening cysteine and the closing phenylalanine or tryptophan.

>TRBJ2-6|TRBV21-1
ASSPPDTSSGANVLT
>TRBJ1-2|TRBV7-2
ASSPNPAGRNYGYT
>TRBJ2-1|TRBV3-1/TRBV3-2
ASRIQGVEGNEQF
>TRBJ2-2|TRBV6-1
ASSEHFLTGELF
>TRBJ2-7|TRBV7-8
ASSSQGTYEQY
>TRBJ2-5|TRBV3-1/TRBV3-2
ASSQPGVDETQY
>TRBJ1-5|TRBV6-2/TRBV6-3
ASSRSGTGGVKGNQPQH
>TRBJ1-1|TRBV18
ASSPTGGTEAF
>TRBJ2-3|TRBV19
ASSSQVNTDTQY
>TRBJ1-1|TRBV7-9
ASRLARRGGQAEAF
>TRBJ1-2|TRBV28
ASSYGTGNYGYT
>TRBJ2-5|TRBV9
ASSTGTSGGIQETQY
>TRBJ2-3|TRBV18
ASSRLAGGPTDTQY
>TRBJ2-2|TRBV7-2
ASSLGQGDGELF
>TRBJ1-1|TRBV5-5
ASDPGHLSNTEAF
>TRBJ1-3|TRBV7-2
ASSLQGAGNTIY
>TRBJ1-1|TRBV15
ATSKWGGNTEAF
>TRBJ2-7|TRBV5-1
ASSLSRPPGTYEQY
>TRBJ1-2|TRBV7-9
ASSLEGSRDGYT
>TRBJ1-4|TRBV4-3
ASSQQTGHGKKLF
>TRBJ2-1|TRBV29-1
SVDRRSSGGGNEQF
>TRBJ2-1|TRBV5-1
ASSPRDRGHSSYNEQF
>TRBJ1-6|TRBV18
ASSPFAGADSPLH
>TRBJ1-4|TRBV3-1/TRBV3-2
ASSGQGMNNEKLF
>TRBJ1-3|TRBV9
ASSPMGGGAGNTIY
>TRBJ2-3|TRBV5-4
ASSLYRRSSRTDTQY
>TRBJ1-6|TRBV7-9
ASRQKTGATNSPLH
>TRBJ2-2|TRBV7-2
ASSSIGTSGAGELF
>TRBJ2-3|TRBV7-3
ASSLSGLHTDTQY
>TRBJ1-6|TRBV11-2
ASSFNRQGNSPLH
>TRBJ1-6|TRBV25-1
ASSAGANSPLH
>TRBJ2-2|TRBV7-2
ASSLLRTGETGELF
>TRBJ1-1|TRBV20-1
SASGGTEAF
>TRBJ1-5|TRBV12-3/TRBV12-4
ASSLQGNQPQH
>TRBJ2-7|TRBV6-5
ASSLPGQKYEQY
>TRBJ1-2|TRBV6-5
ASQAGGFGYT
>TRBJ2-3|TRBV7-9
ASSFQDTQY
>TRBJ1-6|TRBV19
ASREPLGITYNSPLH
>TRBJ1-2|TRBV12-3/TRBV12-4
ASTPRGGYGYT
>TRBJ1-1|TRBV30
AWSLSTVTEAF
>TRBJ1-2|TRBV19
ASRIMWGESSYGYT
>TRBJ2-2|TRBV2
ASSGDSSLGGELF
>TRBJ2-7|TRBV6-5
ASRTPVGSSYEQY
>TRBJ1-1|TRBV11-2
ASSSLAGGAF
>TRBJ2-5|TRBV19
ASSIVYASETQY
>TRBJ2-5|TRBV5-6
ASSARSSGETQY
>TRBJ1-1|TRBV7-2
ASSLGAGIQNTEAF
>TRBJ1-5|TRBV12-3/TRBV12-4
ASCREEDQPQH
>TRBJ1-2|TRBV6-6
ASSLEGIMRGYT
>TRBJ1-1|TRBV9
ASSARRGNTEAF